The 18 T cell receptor beta chains below were found in one sample sequenced in a study of cytomegalovirus exposure and HLA in healthy donors. Use of 60 Vbeta and 13 Jbeta primers characterized the PCR. Measured with immunoSEQ multiplex PCR; TCRdb has only the in-frame clones, and not every one. This table has about 160,000 clones, roughly 82% appearing once. The sequenced material came from PBMCs. These receptors all stem from a man aged 50 or older in good health and CMV-seropositive.

The chain has TRBV28 and TRBJ1-4; TRBD1 matches at 8 bases. With V trimmed by 5 bases and J by 7 bases, 6 bases remained unmatched. Per the germline V gene, CDR1 is MDHEN and CDR2 is SYDVKM. This CDR3 region has 14 residues. In nucleotides, the CDR3 is TGTGCCAGCAGTCGTGGACAGGGTTCTGAAAAACTGTTTTTT. Protein: CASSRGQGSEKLFF.

V and J are TRBV5-6 and TRBJ1-1; no clear D gene. Trimming took 4 bases from V and 0 from J, leaving 7 bases between them. Germline-derived CDR1 and CDR2 are SGHDT and YYEEEE. The CDR3 is made up of 13 amino acids. CDR3 residues: CASSPTMNTEAFF. The CDR3 coding sequence is TGTGCCAGCAGCCCTACCATGAACACTGAAGCTTTCTTT.

This chain links TRBV5-1 with TRBJ1-6; no reliable D call. V was pared by 0 bases and J by 4 bases, with 5 bases between. The CDR3 is 14 amino acids. The germline CDR1 and CDR2 sequences are SGHRS and YFSETQ. CDR3 in DNA: TGCGCCAGCAGCTTGGACGGGTATAATTCACCCCTCCACTTT. Amino acids: CASSLDGYNSPLHF.

With regard to this clone: Other DNA sequences of this sample code for an identical CDR3. The chain has TRBV30 and TRBJ1-1, with D tentatively TRBD1 (5 bases). Between the trimmed V and J ends, which lost 7 bases and 5 bases, there was a span of 11 bases. Germline V lookup: CDR1 GTSNPN, CDR2 SVGIG (reference sequence). The CDR3 extends over 11 amino acids. The CDR3 DNA reads TGTGCCTCTGGGGAGGGGACTGAAGCTTTCTTT. This translates into CASGEGTEAFF.

Of note for this clone: A read error may account for a junction end that differs from germline. This chain links TRBV2 with TRBJ2-5; D might be TRBD1 (6 bases). Germline V gene sequence: CDR1 SNHLY, CDR2 FYNNEI. This CDR3 has 12 amino acids. In DNA, the CDR3 is TGTGCCAGCAGTGCAGGGGTTCCCCTTTTTAACTTC. Translated: CASSAGVPLFNF.

The chain joins TRBV6-6 to TRBJ2-7, with 7 bases that match TRBD1. V lost 6 bases and J lost 2; bases outside the gene matches: 4. In germline, CDR1 is MNHNY, CDR2 SVGAGI (reference sequence). The CDR3 covers 13 residues. The CDR3 bases are TGTGCCAGCAGAAGGGACAGCCCCTACGAGCAGTACTTC. Protein product: CASRRDSPYEQYF.

The gene calls are TRBV27 and TRBJ1-1; no clear D gene. Germline CDR1 reads MNHEY; CDR2 reads SMNVEV (reference sequence). This CDR3 spans 14 amino acids. Between the trimmed V and J ends, which lost 7 bases and 0 bases, there was a span of 12 bases. This CDR3 is CASTKSTVNTEAFF. The CDR3 DNA follows: TGTGCCAGCACTAAATCCACAGTGAACACTGAAGCTTTCTTT.

The genes are TRBV4-1 and TRBJ2-5; TRBD1 might be the D (6 bases). The V end lost 2 bases, the J end lost 5 bases, and 12 bases lay between the germline ends. Germline V CDR1 and CDR2: MGHRA, YSYEKL. The CDR3 contains 14 residues. For the CDR3, the DNA is TGCGCCAGCAGCCAACCTCAGGGGAAGGAGACCCAGTACTTC. It specifies CASSQPQGKETQYF.

The V and J genes are TRBV25-1 and TRBJ2-5; tentatively, D is TRBD1 (5 bases). Germline lookup yields CDR1 MGHDK and CDR2 SYGVNS. The CDR3 runs 15 residues. The V gene lost 2 bases and the J gene lost 1 base, with 11 bases spanning the gap. In DNA, the CDR3 is TGTGCCAGCAGTGAACAGGGATATGGCCAAGAGACCCAGTACTTC. Amino acid sequence: CASSEQGYGQETQYF.

This clone came up a few times. The chain recombines TRBV5-1 with TRBJ1-5; tentatively, D is TRBD1 (6 bases). V dropped 7 bases and J dropped 0 bases, with 23 bases sitting between them. Germline V gene data show CDR1 as SGHRS and CDR2 as YFSETQ. The CDR3 loop spans 18 amino acids. This CDR3 reads CASGPLEQGEYSNQPQHF. CDR3 nucleotides: TGCGCCAGCGGCCCCCTCGAACAGGGAGAATATAGCAATCAGCCCCAGCATTTT. Full variable domain (outside the CDR3, taken from reference TRBV5-1 and TRBJ1-5): KAGVTQTPRYLIKTRGQQVTLSCSPISGHRSVSWYQQTPGQGLQFLFEYFSETQRNKGNFPGRFSGRQFSNSRSEMNVSTLELGDSALYLCASGPLEQGEYSNQPQHFGDGTRLSIL.

The chain carries TRBV5-1 and TRBJ2-1, with 9 bases matching TRBD2. CDR1 and CDR2 (germline): SGHRS, YFSETQ. This CDR3 is 15 amino acids long. Trimming removed 4 bases from V and 8 bases from J; junction bases left unmatched: 10. The CDR3 region has the DNA TGCGCCAGCAGCGCGACTAGCGGTAGTTCGGATGAGCAGTTCTTC. Translating it yields CASSATSGSSDEQFF.

This chain uses TRBV25-1 with TRBJ1-4; TRBD1 is a possible D gene (5 bases). Germline V CDR1 and CDR2: MGHDK, SYGVNS. With 5 bases removed from V and 7 bases from J, the gap between germline ends came to 8 bases. This CDR3 contains 12 residues. This CDR3 reads CASSLGGEKLFF. The CDR3 region has the DNA TGTGCCAGCAGTTTGGGGGGTGAAAAACTGTTTTTT.

V gene TRBV11-1 combines with J gene TRBJ2-2; no clear D. Trimming stripped 6 bases from V and 4 bases from J, with 6 bases between. CDR1 is SGHAT, CDR2 FQDESV, per germline (reference sequence). The CDR3 is 12 amino acids. The CDR3 nucleotides read TGTGCCAGCAGTTACTTCACCGGGGAGCTGTTTTTT. This gives the protein CASSYFTGELFF.

This chain links TRBV13 with TRBJ1-5, with D tentatively TRBD1 (5 bases). This CDR3 comprises 13 residues. V was cut by 4 bases and J by 7 bases, with 11 bases left in between. Per the germline V gene, CDR1 is PRHDT and CDR2 is FYEKMQ (reference sequence). CDR3 sequence (DNA): TGTGCCAGCAGCTCGGGGGTGGCACAGCCCCAGCATTTT. It specifies CASSSGVAQPQHF.

CDR3: CASSSYREQFF. CDR3 in DNA: TGTGCCAGCAGTTCCTACCGTGAGCAGTTCTTC. V usage is TRBV28 and J usage is TRBJ2-1; D unclear. V was trimmed by 4 bases and J by 9 bases, leaving 7 bases between them. This CDR3 region has 11 residues. Germline values: CDR1 MDHEN, CDR2 SYDVKM.

This rearrangement joins TRBV28 to TRBJ1-1; D might be TRBD1 (5 bases). V shed 7 bases and J shed 4 bases, with 16 bases lying between them. The CDR3 is made up of 14 amino acids. The germline CDR1 and CDR2 sequences are MDHEN and SYDVKM. CDR3 in amino acids: CASTAGGRGTEAFF. The CDR3 DNA sequence: TGTGCCAGCACTGCTGGGGGGAGGGGCACTGAAGCTTTCTTT.

The chain links TRBV10-3 to TRBJ1-5; 7 bases match TRBD1. The trim removed 5 bases at V and 7 bases at J, leaving 5 bases unmatched. CDR3 length: 13 residues. CDR1 is ENHRY and CDR2 is SYGVKD in the germline V gene. The CDR3 nucleotides read TGTGCCATCAGTCCGGACAGGCACCAGCCCCAGCATTTT. It yields the protein CAISPDRHQPQHF.

This chain links TRBV5-1 with TRBJ2-7; 10 nucleotides align to TRBD2. V lost 2 bases to trimming and J lost 0 bases; unmatched junction nucleotides: 11. This CDR3 is built from 18 residues. Germline CDR1 SGHRS, CDR2 YFSETQ. The CDR3 nucleotides are TGCGCCAGCAGCTTACAAGCGGGAGGGCCCTCGAGCTCCTACGAGCAGTACTTC. Encoded protein: CASSLQAGGPSSSYEQYF.